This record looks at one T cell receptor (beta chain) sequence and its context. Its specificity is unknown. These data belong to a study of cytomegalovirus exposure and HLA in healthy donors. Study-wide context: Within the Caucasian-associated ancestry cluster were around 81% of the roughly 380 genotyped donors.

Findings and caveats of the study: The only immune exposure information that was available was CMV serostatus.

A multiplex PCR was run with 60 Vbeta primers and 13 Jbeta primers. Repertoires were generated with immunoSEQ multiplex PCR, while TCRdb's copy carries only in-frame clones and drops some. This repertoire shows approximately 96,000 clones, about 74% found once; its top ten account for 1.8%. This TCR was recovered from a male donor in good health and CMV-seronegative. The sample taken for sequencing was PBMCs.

The CDR3 spells CASSLAGGRWEQFF. As DNA, the CDR3 is TGTGCCAGCAGTCTAGCGGGAGGTCGTTGGGAGCAGTTCTTC. V and J are TRBV6-1 and TRBJ2-1; TRBD2 matches at 11 bases. V was clipped by 5 bases and J by 10 bases; unmatched bases: 7. This CDR3 spans 14 amino acids. The germline V gene encodes CDR1 MNHNS and CDR2 SASEGT.